This is a list of T cell receptor beta chains from one sample in a study of early T cells in non-severe SARS-CoV-2 infection. TCRdb called the 5' RACE reads again in MiXCR, with one record for every CDR3 protein. Here the sample spans about 68,000 distinct CDR3 sequences, 11% being singletons. Material for sequencing was whole blood. The receptors here all came from an adult who was a healthcare worker with PCR-confirmed SARS-CoV-2 infection or an uninfected control (not recorded which). Each CDR3 is given with its conserved first and last residue.

j_gene: TRBJ2-7; v_gene: TRBV5-1; CDR3aa: CASSIRLAGAEQYF
j_gene: TRBJ2-1; v_gene: TRBV28; CDR3aa: CASSWGNYNEQFF
j_gene: TRBJ2-1; v_gene: TRBV6-1; CDR3aa: CASSEVLEQFF
j_gene: TRBJ2-7; v_gene: TRBV7-9; CDR3aa: CASSRRPGLAGDEQYF
j_gene: TRBJ1-1; v_gene: TRBV20-1; CDR3aa: CSAAPRTGEWSTEAFF
j_gene: TRBJ1-1; v_gene: TRBV28; CDR3aa: CASSRGLNTEAFF
j_gene: TRBJ2-7; v_gene: TRBV28; CDR3aa: CASRAGGTTYEQYF
j_gene: TRBJ2-2; v_gene: TRBV12-3/TRBV12-4; CDR3aa: CASRVGQYTGELFF
j_gene: TRBJ2-7; v_gene: TRBV4-2; CDR3aa: CASEDQTGEQYF
j_gene: TRBJ1-2; v_gene: TRBV12-3/TRBV12-4; CDR3aa: CASSFRASPHGYTF
j_gene: TRBJ2-1; v_gene: TRBV29-1; CDR3aa: CSVARQFNEQFF
j_gene: TRBJ2-6; v_gene: TRBV2; CDR3aa: CASSSGTGNGANVLTF
j_gene: TRBJ2-2; v_gene: TRBV3-1; CDR3aa: CASTYTRGELFF
j_gene: TRBJ1-2; v_gene: TRBV4-1; CDR3aa: CASSQDSTLGYGYTF
j_gene: TRBJ1-1; v_gene: TRBV6-6; CDR3aa: CASSYEGQLNTEAFF
j_gene: TRBJ1-6; v_gene: TRBV2; CDR3aa: CASTGQPNSPLHF
j_gene: TRBJ2-7; v_gene: TRBV20-1; CDR3aa: CSARSPGLAGRYSYEQYF
j_gene: TRBJ1-1; v_gene: TRBV3-1; CDR3aa: CASSQGGAGVAFF
j_gene: TRBJ2-7; v_gene: TRBV5-1; CDR3aa: CASSPGSSGSYEQYF
j_gene: TRBJ2-7; v_gene: TRBV20-1; CDR3aa: CSARDPRDSYEQYF
j_gene: TRBJ2-7; v_gene: TRBV6-1; CDR3aa: CASSALAGAAYEQYF
j_gene: TRBJ2-3; v_gene: TRBV11-2; CDR3aa: CASSGSGFYTDTQYF
j_gene: TRBJ2-3; v_gene: TRBV29-1; CDR3aa: CSTLRDTLADTQYF
j_gene: TRBJ1-3; v_gene: TRBV6-6; CDR3aa: CASRVQGYTGNTIYF
j_gene: TRBJ2-7; v_gene: TRBV20-1; CDR3aa: CSARDLMSGQGIYEQYF
j_gene: TRBJ2-7; v_gene: TRBV20-1; CDR3aa: CSARPLAGADEQYF
j_gene: TRBJ2-7; v_gene: TRBV20-1; CDR3aa: CSAPTSLGGEQYF
j_gene: TRBJ1-1; v_gene: TRBV12-3/TRBV12-4; CDR3aa: CASSPTGVRMNTEAFF
j_gene: TRBJ2-3; v_gene: TRBV6-4; CDR3aa: CASSDGAGGPTDTQYF
j_gene: TRBJ2-3; v_gene: TRBV12-3/TRBV12-4; CDR3aa: CASKAESTDTQYF
j_gene: TRBJ1-5; v_gene: TRBV28; CDR3aa: CASSLDGHQPQHF
j_gene: TRBJ2-1; v_gene: TRBV20-1; CDR3aa: CSGQAGVRPNEQFF
j_gene: TRBJ2-1; v_gene: TRBV5-4; CDR3aa: CASSLDSGHYNEQFF
j_gene: TRBJ2-5; v_gene: TRBV11-2; CDR3aa: CASSINRFSSVVF
j_gene: TRBJ1-1; v_gene: TRBV7-3; CDR3aa: CASSQQGANTEAFF
j_gene: TRBJ1-1; v_gene: TRBV6-2/TRBV6-3; CDR3aa: CASSEPGQGGTEAFF
j_gene: TRBJ2-1; v_gene: TRBV7-8; CDR3aa: CASSAVASGINEQFF
j_gene: TRBJ2-3; v_gene: TRBV4-2; CDR3aa: CASSQEDKGDTQYF
j_gene: TRBJ2-2; v_gene: TRBV27; CDR3aa: CASKPSGLVGSGELFF
j_gene: TRBJ2-3; v_gene: TRBV19; CDR3aa: CASSIPPWGSECTDTQYF
j_gene: TRBJ2-7; v_gene: TRBV12-5; CDR3aa: CASGTRTGNEQYF
j_gene: TRBJ2-1; v_gene: TRBV7-9; CDR3aa: CASSEPRAASDKSRSYNEQFF
j_gene: TRBJ2-2; v_gene: TRBV7-9; CDR3aa: CASSFPPRLAGPTGELFF
j_gene: TRBJ2-1; v_gene: TRBV20-1; CDR3aa: CSARELEEQFF
j_gene: TRBJ1-3; v_gene: TRBV11-2; CDR3aa: CASSLEPGGRNTIYF
j_gene: TRBJ2-1; v_gene: TRBV9; CDR3aa: CASSGGTINEQFF
j_gene: TRBJ1-2; v_gene: TRBV7-3; CDR3aa: CASSFSRTGLYGYTF
j_gene: TRBJ2-1; v_gene: TRBV11-3; CDR3aa: CASSRAGTPSYNEQFF
j_gene: TRBJ1-1; v_gene: TRBV12-3/TRBV12-4; CDR3aa: CASSFGVGYTEAFF
j_gene: TRBJ2-3; v_gene: TRBV7-9; CDR3aa: CASSIGLGSSEDTQYF
j_gene: TRBJ1-1; v_gene: TRBV7-2; CDR3aa: CASSQIPMNTEAFF
j_gene: TRBJ2-3; v_gene: TRBV5-1; CDR3aa: CASRTGTADTQYF
j_gene: TRBJ2-3; v_gene: TRBV18; CDR3aa: CASSYLAGSLDTQYF
j_gene: TRBJ1-2; v_gene: TRBV12-3/TRBV12-4; CDR3aa: CASRETGVGYTF
j_gene: TRBJ2-3; v_gene: TRBV6-2/TRBV6-3; CDR3aa: CASSYREWTFGIQYF